The 21 T cell receptor beta chains listed next were all sequenced from one sample in a study of blood T cell repertoires in COVID-19. Measured with immunoSEQ multiplex PCR; TCRdb has only the in-frame clones, and not every one. In the table there are almost 200,000 clones, around four fifths of which are singletons. Sequenced material: peripheral blood. Receptors originate from a man in his sixties with COVID-19, enrolled during active disease.

As for this clone: The same CDR3 can be traced to other DNA sequences in this sample. The rearrangement joins TRBV11-2 to TRBJ1-1; D gene ambiguous. Germline CDR1 and CDR2: SGHAT and FQNNGV. Trimming shortened V by 5 bases and J by 1 base, and 8 bases separated the two germline ends. This CDR3 comprises 13 residues. The CDR3 reads CASSLRWNTEAFF. The CDR3 DNA reads TGTGCCAGCAGCCTGCGTTGGAACACTGAAGCTTTCTTT.

This clone has just one count. The rearrangement uses TRBV6-1 and TRBJ1-2; no firm D call. The CDR3 sequence is 11 residues long. Trimming took 3 bases from V and 12 from J, leaving 11 bases between them. Germline CDR1 and CDR2: MNHNS and SASEGT. The CDR3 coding sequence is TGTGCCAGCAGTGAGCAGGTGACACACACCTTC. Its translation is CASSEQVTHTF.

The V gene is TRBV5-1, the J gene TRBJ2-2; possible D gene TRBD1, 6 bases. The ends were cut back, 5 bases at V and 6 bases at J, with 17 bases in the middle. The CDR3 totals 15 residues. In germline, CDR1 is SGHRS, CDR2 YFSETQ. The CDR3 coding sequence is TGCGCCAGCAGTATGGGAACAGGGTCTTCCGGGGAGCTGTTTTTT. The encoded protein is CASSMGTGSSGELFF.

The gene calls are TRBV5-4 and TRBJ2-3; no clear D gene. From germline, CDR1 is SGHNT and CDR2 YYREEE (reference sequence). The CDR3 is made up of 13 amino acids. The ends were cut back, 4 bases at V and 1 base at J, with 7 bases in the middle. The CDR3 sequence: CASSLYGTDTQYF. The CDR3, as DNA: TGTGCCAGCAGCCTCTATGGCACAGATACGCAGTATTTT.

This rearrangement joins TRBV4-2 to TRBJ2-2, with 9 bases lining up with TRBD1. CDR3 length: 15 residues. Germline V gene sequence: CDR1 LGHNA, CDR2 YNFKEQ. V gave up 4 bases and J gave up 6 bases; unmatched junction bases: 6. CDR3 sequence (DNA): TGTGCCAGCAGCCTCCGGGACAGGGTGGCCGGGGAGCTGTTTTTT. Its protein product is CASSLRDRVAGELFF.

The genes are TRBV7-8 and TRBJ2-2, with 7 positions matching TRBD1. V lost 5 bases to trimming and J lost 5 bases; unmatched junction nucleotides: 8. This CDR3 has 15 residues. Germline V gives CDR1 SGHVS, CDR2 FQNEAQ. CDR3 in DNA: TGTGCCAGCAGCCAGACAGGGTTAGGTACCGGGGAGCTGTTTTTT. As protein: CASSQTGLGTGELFF.

The rearrangement uses TRBV7-9 and TRBJ1-2; TRBD1 matches at 9 bases. Looked up from germline, CDR1 is SEHNR and CDR2 is FQNEAQ (reference sequence). The CDR3 covers 15 residues. V dropped 5 bases and J dropped 4; count of bases not matched to a gene: 8. This CDR3 reads CASSIPGQGIYGYTF. In DNA, the CDR3 is TGTGCCAGCAGCATACCGGGACAGGGTATCTATGGCTACACCTTC.

The J gene is TRBJ1-3, the V gene TRBV4-3, with a weak D call TRBD1 (6 bases). V was trimmed by 2 bases and J by 3 bases, leaving 17 bases between them. The CDR3 has 17 amino acids. Germline CDR1 reads LGHNA; CDR2 reads YSLEER. The CDR3 nucleotides are TGCGCCAGCAGCCAAATGGGGGCAGGGCGAGGTGGAAACACCATATATTTT. Translating it yields CASSQMGAGRGGNTIYF.

This chain uses TRBV29-1 with TRBJ1-1; TRBD1 matches 7 bases. Germline CDR1 is SQVTM and CDR2 is ANQGSEA. The CDR3 sequence is 11 residues long. Germline trimming cut 6 bases from V and 11 bases from J; bases unmatched to any gene: 9. CDR3 loop: CSVIQGFGAFF. The CDR3 region has the DNA TGCAGCGTAATACAGGGGTTTGGGGCTTTCTTT.

This chain connects TRBV2 to TRBJ2-7, with 9 bases identical to TRBD2. Germline values: CDR1 SNHLY, CDR2 FYNNEI. After removal of 6 bases from V and 2 bases from J, the junction contained 5 bases not matched to a gene. The CDR3 sequence is 14 residues long. In nucleotides, the CDR3 is TGTGCCAGCAGCCTGGGACTAGCAACCTACGAGCAGTACTTC. Translated, it gives CASSLGLATYEQYF.

This clone appeared a single time. The chain has TRBV5-4 and TRBJ2-5; maybe TRBD2 (5 bases). Between the trimmed V and J ends, which lost 0 bases and 5 bases, there was a span of 8 bases. CDR3 length equals 13 residues. Germline V gives CDR1 SGHNT, CDR2 YYREEE (reference sequence). CDR3 bases: TGTGCCAGCAGCTTGGGAGGGCTGGAGACCCAGTACTTC. It translates to CASSLGGLETQYF. Supplemented by reference TRBV5-4 and TRBJ2-5, the full variable domain reads ETGVTQSPTHLIKTRGQQVTLRCSSQSGHNTVSWYQQALGQGPQFIFQYYREEENGRGNFPPRFSGLQFPNYSSELNVNALELDDSALYLCASSLGGLETQYFGPGTRLLVL.

This clone was counted once. With a much larger clone just one base away, this may be a read error. The same CDR3 can be traced to other DNA sequences in this sample. The V and J genes are TRBV2 and TRBJ1-5; no reliable D call. Trimming left V 6 bases short and J 0 bases short, with 6 bases between. Looked up from germline, CDR1 is SNHLY and CDR2 is FYNNEI. CDR3 length: 13 amino acids. CDR3 sequence reads: CASREYSNQPQHF. DNA for the CDR3: TGTGCCAGCAGGGAATATAGCAATCAGCCCCAGCATTTT. The variable domain in full, completed from reference TRBV2 and TRBJ1-5, reads EPEVTQTPSHQVTQMGQEVILRCVPISNHLYFYWYRQILGQKVEFLVSFYNNEISEKSEIFDDQFSVERPDGSNFTLKIRSTKLEDSAMYFCASREYSNQPQHFGDGTRLSIL.

The rearrangement links TRBV10-3 to TRBJ1-2; possibly TRBD1 for D (6 bases). Germline values: CDR1 ENHRY, CDR2 SYGVKD. This CDR3 is 14 amino acids long. The V end lost 4 bases, the J end lost 5 bases, and 14 bases lay between the germline ends. CDR3 sequence reads: CAISGDDRRYGYTF. The DNA for the CDR3 is TGTGCCATCAGTGGGGATGACAGGCGGTATGGCTACACCTTC.

This clone showed up just once. The CDR3 DNA reads TGTGCCAGCAGTCCCGTGACAGGGGTTTCACCCCTCCACTTT. Its protein is CASSPVTGVSPLHF. The rearrangement joins TRBV6-5 to TRBJ1-6, with 8 bases that match TRBD1. The CDR3 spans 14 residues. CDR1 MNHEY and CDR2 SVGAGI come from the germline V gene. V was clipped by 5 bases and J by 9 bases; unmatched bases: 6.

This clone was found a few times. The chain carries TRBV13 and TRBJ1-5; 7 nucleotides line up with TRBD1. V shed 4 bases and J 7 bases; nucleotides not matched to a gene: 7. Germline CDR1 PRHDT, CDR2 FYEKMQ (reference sequence). This CDR3 spans 14 amino acids. CDR3: CASSSHRGEQPQHF. CDR3 nucleotide sequence: TGTGCCAGCAGCTCCCACAGGGGAGAACAGCCCCAGCATTTT.

The J gene is TRBJ2-7, the V gene TRBV6-1; 9 nucleotides line up with TRBD1. Trimming removed 0 bases from V and 0 bases from J; junction bases left unmatched: 0. CDR1 MNHNS and CDR2 SASEGT come from the germline V gene. CDR3 length: 15 amino acids. CDR3 in DNA: TGTGCCAGCAGTGAAGCGGGACAGGGCTCCTACGAGCAGTACTTC. It yields the protein CASSEAGQGSYEQYF.

The rearrangement uses TRBV5-1 and TRBJ2-3; perhaps TRBD1 as D (6 bases). Germline V gives CDR1 SGHRS, CDR2 YFSETQ. The CDR3 length is 16 residues. Trimming stripped 8 bases from V and 3 bases from J, with 22 bases between. This CDR3 reads CASTVGWGQRTDTQYF. CDR3 nucleotide sequence: TGCGCCAGTACGGTTGGGTGGGGGCAAAGGACAGATACGCAGTATTTT.

This sequence joins TRBV5-8 and TRBJ2-2; the D gene is possibly TRBD2 (7 bases). The V gene's germline CDR1 is SGHTS and CDR2 YDEGEE. CDR3 length: 15 residues. V was pared by 3 bases and J by 7 bases, with 16 bases between. CDR3 amino acids: CASSWRRGADGELFF. CDR3 sequence (DNA): TGTGCCAGCAGCTGGCGACGGGGGGCCGACGGGGAGCTGTTTTTT.

The table lists this clone with a count of one. The rearrangement joins TRBV30 to TRBJ1-5; the D gene is possibly TRBD1 (5 bases). Trimming left V 0 bases short and J 2 bases short, with 17 bases between. The CDR3 is made up of 17 amino acids. CDR1 and CDR2 from the germline V gene are GTSNPN and SVGIG (reference sequence). The CDR3 here is CAWSVGGGLWGNQPQHF. CDR3 nucleotide sequence: TGTGCCTGGAGTGTCGGGGGGGGATTGTGGGGCAATCAGCCCCAGCATTTT.

This sequence joins TRBV18 and TRBJ1-5; D may be TRBD1 (5 bases). V was cut by 1 base and J by 2 bases, with 9 bases left in between. Germline V gene data show CDR1 as KGHSH and CDR2 as LQKENI. This CDR3 contains 15 residues. CDR3 in amino acids: CASSPRQGGNQPQHF. The CDR3 coding sequence is TGTGCCAGCTCACCACGTCAAGGGGGCAATCAGCCCCAGCATTTT.

This clone was detected only once. The gene calls are TRBV9 and TRBJ2-6, with D perhaps matching TRBD1 (6 bases). The germline V gene has CDR1 SGDLS and CDR2 YYNGEE. The V end was cut by 1 base, the J end by 3 bases, with 14 bases between. The length of the CDR3 is 17 residues. The CDR3 DNA reads as TGTGCCAGCAGCGTACACCTAACAGGGAGTGGGGCCAACGTCCTGACTTTC. Translating it yields CASSVHLTGSGANVLTF.